The clone carrying this T cell receptor beta chain was seen repeatedly, ten times or more. This entry is derived from a study of early T cells in non-severe SARS-CoV-2 infection. TCRdb redid the calling of the 5' RACE reads with MiXCR, one entry per CDR3 protein. The sample contains tens of thousands of distinct CDR3 sequences, 7.5% to 9% of which appear only once. CDR1 is LNHNV, CDR2 YYDKDF, per germline (reference sequence). Trimming left V 0 bases short and J 10 bases short, with 17 bases between. The CDR3 length is 15 residues. Sequencing used whole blood, obtained at baseline. The gene calls are TRBV15 and TRBJ2-3; no clear D gene. This receptor was obtained from an adult who was a healthcare worker with PCR-confirmed SARS-CoV-2 infection or an uninfected control (not recorded which). The CDR3 DNA is TGTGCCACCAGCAGAGATAGGGCAGCCTACGAAGCGCAGTATTTT. It codes for CATSRDRAAYEAQYF. The full variable domain, with the rest looked up from reference TRBV15 and TRBJ2-3, is DAMVIQNPRYQVTQFGKPVTLSCSQTLNHNVMYWYQQKSSQAPKLLFHYYDKDFNNEADTPDNFQSRRPNTSFCFLDIRSPGLGDTAMYLCATSRDRAAYEAQYFGPGTRLTVL.